These 9 T cell receptor beta chains were all obtained from the same sample, sequenced in a study of blood T cell repertoires in COVID-19. TCRdb's table, derived via immunoSEQ multiplex PCR, lists solely in-frame clones and lacks some. The table shows 330,000 or so clones, with roughly 90% occurring only once. The material sequenced was peripheral blood. These receptors were collected from a man aged 25-40 years with COVID-19, enrolled during active disease.

V gene TRBV11-2 combines with J gene TRBJ2-7; TRBD1 aligns across 7 bases. Germline V gene data show CDR1 as SGHAT and CDR2 as FQNNGV. V was pared by 4 bases and J by 2 bases, with 8 bases of the junction left unmatched. CDR3 length: 15 amino acids. The CDR3 nucleotides read TGTGCCAGCAGCTCGAACAGGGGATTGACCTACGAGCAGTACTTC. As protein: CASSSNRGLTYEQYF. Supplemented by reference TRBV11-2 and TRBJ2-7, the full variable domain reads EAGVAQSPRYKIIEKRQSVAFWCNPISGHATLYWYQQILGQGPKLLIQFQNNGVVDDSQLPKDRFSAERLKGVDSTLKIQPAKLEDSAVYLCASSSNRGLTYEQYFGPGTRLTVT.

V usage is TRBV7-2 and J usage is TRBJ2-1; D is perhaps TRBD2 (6 bases). The V end lost 4 bases, the J end lost 4 bases, and 20 bases lay between the germline ends. The CDR3 extends over 17 amino acids. CDR1 and CDR2 (germline): SGHTA, FQGNSA. CDR3 coding DNA: TGTGCCAGCAGCTCCCTGACTAGTCCTCTTTTGTACAATGAGCAGTTCTTC. Translating it yields CASSSLTSPLLYNEQFF.

The chain links TRBV5-4 to TRBJ2-2; D ambiguous. The V and J ends lost 0 bases and 5 bases respectively, with 8 bases between them. Germline CDR1 and CDR2: SGHNT and YYREEE (reference sequence). The CDR3 is made up of 14 amino acids. In DNA form, the CDR3 reads TGTGCCAGCAGCTTGGCGTGGGCAACCGGGGAGCTGTTTTTT. Amino acids: CASSLAWATGELFF.

This chain uses TRBV7-8 with TRBJ2-2; 10 positions agree with TRBD2. There are 17 residues in the CDR3. The germline V gene has CDR1 SGHVS and CDR2 FQNEAQ. J lost 7 bases, V lost 1 base, and 9 bases had no gene match. The CDR3 region is CASSLVLAGSLDGELFF. In DNA, the CDR3 is TGTGCCAGCAGCTTAGTACTAGCGGGGAGTCTGGACGGGGAGCTGTTTTTT.

The chain couples TRBV2 to TRBJ2-3; TRBD2 matches at 9 bases. Germline V lookup: CDR1 SNHLY, CDR2 FYNNEI. Unmatched junction bases numbered 0, after V lost 4 bases and J lost 1 base. This CDR3 contains 14 residues. For the CDR3, the DNA is TGTGCCAGCAGTGGACTAGCGGGCACAGATACGCAGTATTTT. It codes for CASSGLAGTDTQYF. The variable domain in full, completed from reference TRBV2 and TRBJ2-3, reads EPEVTQTPSHQVTQMGQEVILRCVPISNHLYFYWYRQILGQKVEFLVSFYNNEISEKSEIFDDQFSVERPDGSNFTLKIRSTKLEDSAMYFCASSGLAGTDTQYFGPGTRLTVL.

The rearrangement uses TRBV28 and TRBJ2-7; D perhaps matches TRBD2 (5 bases). The CDR3 runs to 15 residues. The germline V gene encodes CDR1 MDHEN and CDR2 SYDVKM. Trimming stripped 10 bases from V and 1 base from J, with 20 bases between. CDR3 loop: CATSIGLLMSYEQYF. CDR3 DNA: TGTGCCACTTCCATAGGACTTCTCATGTCCTACGAGCAGTACTTC. The full variable domain, with the rest looked up from reference TRBV28 and TRBJ2-7, is DVKVTQSSRYLVKRTGEKVFLECVQDMDHENMFWYRQDPGLGLRLIYFSYDVKMKEKGDIPEGYSVSREKKERFSLILESASTNQTSMYLCATSIGLLMSYEQYFGPGTRLTVT.

The chain is built from TRBV30 and TRBJ1-2, with D perhaps matching TRBD1 (5 bases). This CDR3 has 14 amino acids. Deletions cut 2 bases from V and 6 bases from J, with 16 bases between. The germline V gene encodes CDR1 GTSNPN and CDR2 SVGIG (reference sequence). The CDR3 loop is CAWSLAGGLDGYTF. For the CDR3, the DNA is TGTGCCTGGAGTTTAGCCGGGGGATTGGATGGCTACACCTTC.

The chain uses TRBV30 and TRBJ1-5; D unclear. V lost 4 bases and J lost 4, with 14 bases in between. This CDR3 is 14 amino acids long. The germline gives CDR1 GTSNPN, CDR2 SVGIG (reference sequence). CDR3 loop: CAWTTGSLNQPQHF. The CDR3 DNA is TGTGCCTGGACTACCGGGTCTTTAAATCAGCCCCAGCATTTT.

This chain links TRBV5-1 with TRBJ2-2; a weak D match, TRBD1 (6 bases). The CDR3 is 16 residues long. The germline V and J ends were trimmed by 4 bases and 0 bases, with 13 bases remaining between them. CDR1 is SGHRS, CDR2 YFSETQ, per germline. The CDR3 spells CASSQSGTPNTGELFF. The CDR3 DNA reads TGCGCCAGCAGCCAATCCGGGACACCGAACACCGGGGAGCTGTTTTTT.